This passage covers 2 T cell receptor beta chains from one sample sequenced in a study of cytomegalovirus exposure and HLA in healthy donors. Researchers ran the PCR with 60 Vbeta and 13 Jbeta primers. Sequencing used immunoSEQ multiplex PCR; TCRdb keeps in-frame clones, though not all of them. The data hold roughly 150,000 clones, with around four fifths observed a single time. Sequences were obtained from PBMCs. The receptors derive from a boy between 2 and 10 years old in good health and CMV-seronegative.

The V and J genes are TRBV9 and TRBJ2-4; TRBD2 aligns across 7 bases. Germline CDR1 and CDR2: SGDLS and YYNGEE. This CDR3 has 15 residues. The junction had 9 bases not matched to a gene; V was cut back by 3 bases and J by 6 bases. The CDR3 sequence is CASSDGHGGGNIQYF. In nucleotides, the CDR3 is TGTGCCAGCAGCGATGGACACGGCGGGGGAAACATTCAGTACTTC.

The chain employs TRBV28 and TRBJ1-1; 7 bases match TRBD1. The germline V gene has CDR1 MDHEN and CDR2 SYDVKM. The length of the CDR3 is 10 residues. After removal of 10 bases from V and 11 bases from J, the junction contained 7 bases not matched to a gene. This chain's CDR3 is CAIERGRAFF. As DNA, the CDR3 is TGTGCCATCGAGAGGGGGCGCGCTTTCTTT.